Sequencing of this T cell receptor (beta chain) was carried out in a study of CD8 T cells in ankylosing spondylitis. CDR3 length: 13 amino acids. Germline CDR1 DFQATT, CDR2 SNEGSKA (reference sequence). Trimming cost V 7 bases and J 11 bases; bases outside gene matches: 15. TCRdb fed the 5' RACE reads into MiXCR, producing one record per CDR3 protein. The sample includes 35,000 to 40,000 distinct CDR3 sequences, 15% to 20% of them seen just once. The clonotype was recovered from a male donor with ankylosing spondylitis or in good health (not recorded which). The chain has TRBV20-1 and TRBJ2-3; the match to TRBD2 covers 7 bases. Material for sequencing was blood. The CDR3 reads CSGASGPSDRQYF. The CDR3 DNA sequence: TGCAGTGGAGCTAGCGGACCCTCTGACAGGCAGTATTTT.